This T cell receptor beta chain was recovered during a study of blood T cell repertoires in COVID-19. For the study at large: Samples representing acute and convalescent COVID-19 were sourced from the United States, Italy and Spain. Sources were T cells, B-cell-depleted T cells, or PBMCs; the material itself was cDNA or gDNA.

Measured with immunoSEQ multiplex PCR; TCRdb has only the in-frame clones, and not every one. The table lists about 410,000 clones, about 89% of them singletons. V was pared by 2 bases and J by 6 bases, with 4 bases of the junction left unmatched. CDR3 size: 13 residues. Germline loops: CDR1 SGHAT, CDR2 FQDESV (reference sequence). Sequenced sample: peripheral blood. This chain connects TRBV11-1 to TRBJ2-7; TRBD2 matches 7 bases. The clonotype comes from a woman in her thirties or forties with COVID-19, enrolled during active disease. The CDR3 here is CASSLWAGVEQYF. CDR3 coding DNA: TGTGCCAGCAGCTTATGGGCGGGGGTCGAGCAGTACTTC.